What follows are 25 T cell receptor beta chains derived from one specimen sequenced in a study of T cell responses to AZD1222 COVID-19 vaccine. The assay was immunoSEQ multiplex PCR, and TCRdb's table has in-frame clones only and misses some. The profile shows 180,000 or so clones, 92% of them singletons. The input for sequencing was peripheral blood, taken 28 days after the second AZD1222 dose. Receptor source: an adult who received the AZD1222 COVID-19 vaccine.

The chain carries TRBV11-2 and TRBJ2-2, with D possibly matching TRBD2 (6 bases). The germline V and J ends were trimmed by 1 base and 3 bases, with 9 bases remaining between them. The CDR3 totals 15 residues. Germline V CDR1 and CDR2: SGHAT, FQNNGV. DNA for the CDR3: TGTGCCAGCAGCTTAGTCGGGGGATACACCGGGGAGCTGTTTTTT. Its translation: CASSLVGGYTGELFF.

The rearrangement links TRBV2 to TRBJ2-7; D is unclear. This CDR3 is built from 12 residues. Deletions cut 4 bases from V and 3 bases from J, with 7 bases between. Per the germline V gene, CDR1 is SNHLY and CDR2 is FYNNEI. CDR3 residues: CASSASGYEQYF. The CDR3 DNA is TGTGCCAGCAGTGCGTCAGGCTACGAGCAGTACTTC.

This chain links TRBV11-2 with TRBJ2-1, with D unresolved. The germline V and J ends were trimmed by 2 bases and 0 bases, with 5 bases remaining between them. Looked up from germline, CDR1 is SGHAT and CDR2 is FQNNGV. CDR3 length: 14 residues. The CDR3 nucleotides read TGTGCCAGCAGCTTAATCCGCTCCTACAATGAGCAGTTCTTC. Protein sequence: CASSLIRSYNEQFF.

The CDR3 DNA reads TGTGCCAGCAGGGACTTCGACGGGGCCGGAGAGACCCAGTACTTC. Translation gives CASRDFDGAGETQYF. The J gene is TRBJ2-5, the V gene TRBV2; possibly TRBD1 or TRBD2 for D (5 bases each). CDR3 length equals 15 residues. The germline V gene encodes CDR1 SNHLY and CDR2 FYNNEI. Trimming removed 6 bases from V and 4 bases from J, with 18 bases in between.

This chain uses TRBV18 with TRBJ1-3; D is uncertain. CDR3 length: 17 residues. V lost 1 base, J lost 0 bases, and 13 bases lay in between. Germline CDR1 is KGHSH and CDR2 is LQKENI. The CDR3 bases are TGTGCCAGCTCACCACTAGGTCGGGAGGGCTCTGGAAACACCATATATTTT. Translating it yields CASSPLGREGSGNTIYF.

The chain uses TRBV5-6 and TRBJ1-3, with D unclear. Trimming removed 2 bases at V and 0 bases at J, with 15 bases between. Germline loops: CDR1 SGHDT, CDR2 YYEEEE. The CDR3 consists of 17 residues. CDR3 bases: TGTGCCAGCAGCTTCCTGATGAGGTTCAGCTCTGGAAACACCATATATTTT. It specifies CASSFLMRFSSGNTIYF.

The rearrangement joins TRBV7-2 to TRBJ1-5; D might be TRBD1 (6 bases). Between the trimmed V and J ends, which lost 5 bases and 11 bases, there was a span of 19 bases. From germline, CDR1 is SGHTA and CDR2 FQGNSA. This CDR3 comprises 14 residues. The CDR3: CASSRTAAGESQHF. In nucleotides, the CDR3 is TGTGCCAGCAGCAGGACGGCCGCAGGGGAGTCCCAGCATTTT.

This chain connects TRBV7-2 to TRBJ1-1, with D maybe TRBD1 (6 bases). Per the germline V gene, CDR1 is SGHTA and CDR2 is FQGNSA. This CDR3 spans 15 amino acids. V was pared by 5 bases and J by 4 bases, with 17 bases between. CDR3 DNA: TGTGCCAGCAGCGCCCAACAGGGATGGGGCACTGAAGCTTTCTTT. Translating gives CASSAQQGWGTEAFF. The variable domain in full, with the rest retrieved from reference TRBV7-2 and TRBJ1-1, is GAGVSQSPSNKVTEKGKDVELRCDPISGHTALYWYRQSLGQGLEFLIYFQGNSAPDKSGLPSDRFSAERTGGSVSTLTIQRTQQEDSAVYLCASSAQQGWGTEAFFGQGTRLTVV.

The chain couples TRBV25-1 to TRBJ1-5; 9 bases match TRBD1. The CDR3 has 15 residues. CDR1 MGHDK and CDR2 SYGVNS come from the germline V gene. The ends lost 2 bases at V and 7 bases at J; junction bases unmatched: 6. The CDR3 protein is CASSETDRGVQPQHF. DNA of the CDR3: TGTGCCAGCAGTGAAACGGACAGGGGAGTACAGCCCCAGCATTTT.

V and J are TRBV5-1 and TRBJ1-5; D perhaps matches TRBD1 (6 bases). V shed 1 base and J shed 1 base, with 15 bases lying between them. CDR3 length: 17 amino acids. Germline lookup yields CDR1 SGHRS and CDR2 YFSETQ. The CDR3: CASSLSLTGSSNQPQHF. Here the CDR3 DNA reads TGCGCCAGCAGCTTGTCCCTAACAGGGTCCAGCAATCAGCCCCAGCATTTT.

This chain joins TRBV19 and TRBJ1-5; D unresolved. CDR3 length: 13 amino acids. Germline V gene data show CDR1 as LNHDA and CDR2 as SQIVND (reference sequence). The V end was cut by 7 bases, the J end by 5 bases, with 12 bases between. DNA for the CDR3: TGTGCCAGTACCTTGAGGGCTGATCAGCCCCAGCATTTT. Protein: CASTLRADQPQHF.

This clone was seen just once. The chain joins TRBV7-9 to TRBJ2-1; 10 bases are a match to TRBD2. CDR3 length: 14 residues. CDR1 and CDR2 from the germline V gene are SEHNR and FQNEAQ (reference sequence). With 5 bases clipped from V and 7 bases from J, the junction kept 5 bases outside the gene matches. CDR3 nucleotide sequence: TGTGCCAGCAGCGACCGGACTAGCGGAAATGAGCAGTTCTTC. This translates into CASSDRTSGNEQFF.

The CDR3 region has the DNA TGTGCCAGCAGCCCCCGGGACAGTGCCGAAGCTTTCTTT. This encodes CASSPRDSAEAFF. This chain connects TRBV5-4 to TRBJ1-1; 7 bases match TRBD1. The CDR3 totals 13 residues. Germline V gene lookup returns CDR1 SGHNT and CDR2 YYREEE (reference sequence). With 4 bases clipped from V and 8 bases from J, the junction kept 8 bases outside the gene matches. The full variable domain, completed using reference TRBV5-4 and TRBJ1-1, is ETGVTQSPTHLIKTRGQQVTLRCSSQSGHNTVSWYQQALGQGPQFIFQYYREEENGRGNFPPRFSGLQFPNYSSELNVNALELDDSALYLCASSPRDSAEAFFGQGTRLTVV.

The V gene is TRBV27, the J gene TRBJ2-2; D ambiguous. This CDR3 is 16 amino acids long. Germline-derived CDR1 and CDR2 are MNHEY and SMNVEV (reference sequence). The germline V and J ends were trimmed by 3 bases and 1 base, with 12 bases remaining between them. The CDR3 loop reads CASSFNPTMNTGELFF. The DNA of the CDR3 is TGTGCCAGCAGTTTTAACCCCACCATGAACACCGGGGAGCTGTTTTTT.

The gene calls are TRBV6-2 or TRBV6-3 and TRBJ2-3; D not resolved. The V end lost 2 bases, the J end lost 1 base, and 4 bases lay between the germline ends. The V gene's germline CDR1 is MNHEY and CDR2 SVGEGT. This CDR3 has 13 residues. The CDR3 loop is CASSYIGTDTQYF. The DNA for the CDR3 is TGTGCCAGCAGTTACATAGGCACAGATACGCAGTATTTT.

This sequence joins TRBV19 and TRBJ2-5; D remains ambiguous. The length of the CDR3 is 12 residues. V dropped 5 bases and J dropped 5 bases, with 9 bases sitting between them. Germline loops: CDR1 LNHDA, CDR2 SQIVND (reference sequence). The CDR3 DNA reads as TGTGCCAGTAGTTTAGGAGATGAGACCCAGTACTTC. It codes for CASSLGDETQYF. The entire variable domain, with the rest obtained from reference TRBV19 and TRBJ2-5, is as follows: DGGITQSPKYLFRKEGQNVTLSCEQNLNHDAMYWYRQDPGQGLRLIYYSQIVNDFQKGDIAEGYSVSREKKESFPLTVTSAQKNPTAFYLCASSLGDETQYFGPGTRLLVL.

The CDR3 DNA reads as TGTGCCAGCAGCGTAGGCGAAGGGGGCCGGAACACTGAAGCTTTCTTT. Translation gives CASSVGEGGRNTEAFF. The gene calls are TRBV9 and TRBJ1-1; TRBD1 aligns across 7 bases. The CDR3 loop spans 16 amino acids. V dropped 0 bases and J dropped 1; count of bases not matched to a gene: 6. The germline CDR1 and CDR2 sequences are SGDLS and YYNGEE.

V usage is TRBV4-3 and J usage is TRBJ2-1; the match to TRBD1 covers 11 bases. V gave up 5 bases and J gave up 8 bases; unmatched junction bases: 5. This CDR3 is 14 amino acids long. Germline CDR1 is LGHNA and CDR2 is YSLEER. The CDR3 reads CASSARDRGDEQFF. CDR3 coding DNA: TGCGCCAGCAGCGCCCGGGACAGGGGGGATGAGCAGTTCTTC.

The chain joins TRBV4-1 to TRBJ2-3; 10 nucleotides match TRBD2. This CDR3 spans 17 amino acids. Germline V lookup: CDR1 MGHRA, CDR2 YSYEKL. V lost 7 bases and J lost 2; bases outside the gene matches: 12. CDR3 in amino acids: CASNGPPAGGFTDTQYF. CDR3 sequence (DNA): TGCGCCAGCAATGGCCCCCCAGCGGGGGGGTTCACAGATACGCAGTATTTT.

V is TRBV6-5 and J is TRBJ2-7, with unresolved D. Germline-derived CDR1 and CDR2 are MNHEY and SVGAGI. Trimming cost V 6 bases and J 4 bases, with 10 bases left between them. This CDR3 has 12 residues. CDR3 nucleotide sequence: TGTGCCAGCAGCCCCCATGGATACGAGCAGTACTTC. Residues: CASSPHGYEQYF.

The rearrangement links TRBV20-1 to TRBJ1-1, with 12 bases fitting TRBD1. Per the germline V gene, CDR1 is DFQATT and CDR2 is SNEGSKA (reference sequence). With 3 bases clipped from V and 6 bases from J, the junction kept 11 bases outside the gene matches. The CDR3 has 16 residues. Here the CDR3 DNA reads TGCAGTGCTAGTCTGGGACAGGGGGCCCTTAAGGCTGAAGCTTTCTTT. The encoded protein is CSASLGQGALKAEAFF.

The V call is TRBV28, the J call TRBJ1-5; 8 bases map to TRBD1. This CDR3 is built from 14 residues. In germline, CDR1 is MDHEN, CDR2 SYDVKM. The V and J ends lost 6 bases and 5 bases, in that order; junction bases with no gene match: 6. In nucleotides, the CDR3 is TGTGCCAGCAGATACTACAGGGGGGATCAGCCCCAGCATTTT. Protein product: CASRYYRGDQPQHF. Filled out from reference TRBV28 and TRBJ1-5, the complete variable domain reads DVKVTQSSRYLVKRTGEKVFLECVQDMDHENMFWYRQDPGLGLRLIYFSYDVKMKEKGDIPEGYSVSREKKERFSLILESASTNQTSMYLCASRYYRGDQPQHFGDGTRLSIL.

The rearrangement links TRBV5-4 to TRBJ2-3, with D unresolved. The germline CDR1 and CDR2 sequences are SGHNT and YYREEE (reference sequence). The V end was cut by 0 bases, the J end by 2 bases, with 4 bases between. This CDR3 spans 13 amino acids. CDR3 sequence: CASSLVDTDTQYF. CDR3 DNA sequence: TGTGCCAGCAGCTTGGTGGACACAGATACGCAGTATTTT. Full variable domain (remainder filled in from reference TRBV5-4 and TRBJ2-3): ETGVTQSPTHLIKTRGQQVTLRCSSQSGHNTVSWYQQALGQGPQFIFQYYREEENGRGNFPPRFSGLQFPNYSSELNVNALELDDSALYLCASSLVDTDTQYFGPGTRLTVL.

The chain is built from TRBV6-5 and TRBJ1-2; tentatively, D is TRBD1 (5 bases). Germline lookup yields CDR1 MNHEY and CDR2 SVGAGI. This CDR3 is 14 amino acids long. Trimming stripped 7 bases from V and 0 bases from J, with 12 bases between. The DNA for the CDR3 is TGTGCCAGCATTCGACAGCGGACTAACTATGGCTACACCTTC. Its protein product is CASIRQRTNYGYTF.

The J gene is TRBJ2-1, the V gene TRBV27, with 16 nucleotides matching TRBD2. Germline values: CDR1 MNHEY, CDR2 SMNVEV (reference sequence). This CDR3 comprises 15 residues. The V segment lost 6 bases and the J segment 10 bases; nucleotides outside the gene matches: 6. CDR3 in amino acids: CASSSGTSGRGEQFF. In DNA, the CDR3 is TGTGCCAGCAGCTCCGGGACTAGCGGGAGGGGCGAGCAGTTCTTC.